The next 28 T cell receptor beta chains were all read from a single sample in a study of PD-1 blockade in classical Hodgkin lymphoma. The method was immunoSEQ multiplex PCR; TCRdb's version includes in-frame clones alone and lacks a portion of them. The top ten clones hold around 8.1% of a sample with tens of thousands of clones, about 85% of them seen once. The time point is: cycle 4 day 1 (C4D1), after less than 7 weeks of nivolumab. Relapse was seen in all patients after autologous stem cell transplantation, and brentuximab vedotin exposure was variable. Material: peripheral blood mononuclear cells (PBMCs), obtained before the fourth cycle of nivolumab. These receptors all come from a human donor with classical Hodgkin lymphoma.

The chain links TRBV5-1 to TRBJ2-1; TRBD2 matches at 11 bases. The CDR3 runs 18 residues. CDR1 and CDR2 from the germline V gene are SGHRS and YFSETQ. The V gene end was trimmed by 4 bases and the J gene end by 0 bases; junction bases not matched to a gene: 9. DNA for the CDR3: TGCGCCAGCAGCCCTGCTAGCGGGGGGCATAGCTCCTACAATGAGCAGTTCTTC. Its translation: CASSPASGGHSSYNEQFF.

The J gene is TRBJ2-3, the V gene TRBV10-3; TRBD2 aligns across 11 bases. Looked up from germline, CDR1 is ENHRY and CDR2 is SYGVKD. CDR3 length equals 15 residues. Trimming cost V 1 base and J 6 bases; bases outside gene matches: 3. CDR3 DNA sequence: TGTGCCATCAGTGAGTTTAGCGGGGGGGCTGATACGCAGTATTTT. As protein: CAISEFSGGADTQYF.

This chain joins TRBV27 and TRBJ2-5; 13 bases fit TRBD2. The germline V gene encodes CDR1 MNHEY and CDR2 SMNVEV (reference sequence). Trimming took 3 bases from V and 4 from J; bases not matched to a gene: 2. The CDR3 extends over 15 amino acids. The CDR3 loop reads CASSFRTSGGETQYF. Here the CDR3 DNA reads TGTGCCAGCAGTTTTAGGACTAGCGGGGGAGAGACCCAGTACTTC.

Only one count was recorded for this clone. This rearrangement joins TRBV5-4 to TRBJ2-4, with TRBD1 identical over 8 bases. The CDR3 extends over 15 amino acids. Trimming took 0 bases from V and 4 from J; bases not matched to a gene: 3. Germline loops: CDR1 SGHNT, CDR2 YYREEE (reference sequence). In nucleotides, the CDR3 is TGTGCCAGCAGCTTGGTAGGGACAGGAAAAAACATTCAGTACTTC. It codes for CASSLVGTGKNIQYF.

This chain connects TRBV5-1 to TRBJ2-2; D is perhaps TRBD1 (5 bases). V dropped 4 bases and J dropped 1 base, with 8 bases sitting between them. CDR3 length: 14 residues. The germline V gene has CDR1 SGHRS and CDR2 YFSETQ. CDR3 bases: TGCGCCAGCAGCATAGACAGGAACACCGGGGAGCTGTTTTTT. Translating it yields CASSIDRNTGELFF.

V gene TRBV11-2 combines with J gene TRBJ2-5; D remains ambiguous. The CDR3 totals 13 residues. Trimming took 3 bases from V and 4 from J, leaving 9 bases between them. CDR1 SGHAT and CDR2 FQNNGV come from the germline V gene. This CDR3 reads CASSFGVGETQYF. For the CDR3, the DNA is TGTGCCAGCAGCTTTGGGGTAGGAGAGACCCAGTACTTC.

The J gene is TRBJ1-2, the V gene TRBV20-1; D is perhaps TRBD1 (5 bases). This CDR3 spans 11 amino acids. CDR1 is DFQATT and CDR2 is SNEGSKA in the germline V gene (reference sequence). CDR3 protein: CRSTGEDGYTF. The CDR3 DNA is TGCAGGTCAACGGGGGAGGATGGCTACACCTTC.

This chain joins TRBV6-1 and TRBJ2-3; 8 positions match TRBD2. Germline trimming cut 0 bases from V and 3 bases from J; bases unmatched to any gene: 5. Germline assignment: CDR1 MNHNS and CDR2 SASEGT. CDR3 length: 16 residues. The CDR3 region is CASSEALERGTDTQYF. In DNA, the CDR3 is TGTGCCAGCAGTGAAGCGCTGGAGCGGGGGACAGATACGCAGTATTTT.

This sequence joins TRBV7-9 and TRBJ1-4; D call uncertain. Per the germline V gene, CDR1 is SEHNR and CDR2 is FQNEAQ (reference sequence). The CDR3 runs 14 residues. V lost 6 bases and J 2 bases, leaving 10 bases between the germline ends. For the CDR3, the DNA is TGTGCCAGCAGTCGGCGGCTTACTAATGAAAAACTGTTTTTT. Translating it yields CASSRRLTNEKLFF. Full variable domain (missing parts from reference TRBV7-9 and TRBJ1-4): DTGVSQNPRHKITKRGQNVTFRCDPISEHNRLYWYRQTLGQGPEFLTYFQNEAQLEKSRLLSDRFSAERPKGSFSTLEIQRTEQGDSAMYLCASSRRLTNEKLFFGSGTQLSVL.

The chain joins TRBV2 to TRBJ2-5; no reliable D call. The V gene's germline CDR1 is SNHLY and CDR2 FYNNEI. V was shortened by 11 bases and J by 5 bases, with 9 bases between the two germline ends. CDR3 length equals 10 residues. CDR3 nucleotide sequence: TGTGCCCAGCTTGGGGAGACCCAGTACTTC. It translates to CAQLGETQYF.

CDR3: CASSLEQGDEQYF. The CDR3 DNA is TGTGCCAGCAGCTTAGAACAGGGTGACGAGCAGTACTTC. V is TRBV7-9 and J is TRBJ2-7; D might be TRBD1 (6 bases). The CDR3 spans 13 residues. Germline V gene sequence: CDR1 SEHNR, CDR2 FQNEAQ (reference sequence). V shed 1 base and J shed 5 bases, with 9 bases lying between them. Complete variable domain (other parts from reference TRBV7-9 and TRBJ2-7): DTGVSQNPRHKITKRGQNVTFRCDPISEHNRLYWYRQTLGQGPEFLTYFQNEAQLEKSRLLSDRFSAERPKGSFSTLEIQRTEQGDSAMYLCASSLEQGDEQYFGPGTRLTVT.

This chain uses TRBV2 with TRBJ1-2; TRBD1 agrees at 8 bases. V shed 6 bases, J shed 4 bases, and the junction held 7 bases outside the gene matches. The length of the CDR3 is 14 residues. CDR1 and CDR2 (germline): SNHLY, FYNNEI. CDR3 residues: CASSKTGQGYGYTF. CDR3 DNA sequence: TGTGCCAGCAGCAAAACCGGACAGGGCTATGGCTACACCTTC. Full variable domain (remainder filled in from reference TRBV2 and TRBJ1-2): EPEVTQTPSHQVTQMGQEVILRCVPISNHLYFYWYRQILGQKVEFLVSFYNNEISEKSEIFDDQFSVERPDGSNFTLKIRSTKLEDSAMYFCASSKTGQGYGYTFGSGTRLTVV.

The rearrangement uses TRBV6-4 and TRBJ1-5; D might be TRBD1 (6 bases). Germline loops: CDR1 MRHNA, CDR2 SNTAGT. V shed 10 bases and J shed 11 bases, with 12 bases lying between them. This CDR3 region has 10 residues. The CDR3 DNA reads as TGTGCCAACGGACAGTCCTCCCAGCATTTT. Protein: CANGQSSQHF.

This clone appeared once. The chain combines TRBV21-1 with TRBJ2-3. TRBV21-1 is given as a pseudogene. The CDR3 is 14 amino acids. CDR3 bases: TGTGCCAGCAGCACTCCCGGCTACACAGATACGCAGTATTTT. Its protein product is CASSTPGYTDTQYF.

CDR3 sequence: CAWTSKQWSTDTQYF. The DNA for the CDR3 is TGTGCCTGGACATCTAAACAGTGGAGCACAGATACGCAGTATTTT. The gene calls are TRBV30 and TRBJ2-3; D gene unclear. The germline V and J ends were trimmed by 4 bases and 0 bases, with 14 bases remaining between them. The CDR3 has 15 residues. From germline, CDR1 is GTSNPN and CDR2 SVGIG (reference sequence). Variable domain in full (rest from reference TRBV30 and TRBJ2-3): SQTIHQWPATLVQPVGSPLSLECTVEGTSNPNLYWYRQAAGRGLQLLFYSVGIGQISSEVPQNLSASRPQDRQFILSSKKLLLSDSGFYLCAWTSKQWSTDTQYFGPGTRLTVL.

The genes are TRBV29-1 and TRBJ2-3; D is ambiguous. V dropped 1 base and J dropped 1 base, with 12 bases sitting between them. The CDR3 consists of 15 residues. Germline V gene lookup returns CDR1 SQVTM and CDR2 ANQGSEA. The CDR3 reads CSVEVNRGGTDTQYF. As DNA, the CDR3 is TGCAGCGTTGAAGTTAACCGCGGCGGCACAGATACGCAGTATTTT.

A single count supports this clone. At one of its ends the junction is not consistent with the germline gene, which may arise from a read error. The chain is built from TRBV5-4 and TRBJ2-5; D is perhaps TRBD1 (6 bases). CDR3 length equals 14 residues. CDR1 and CDR2 from the germline V gene are SGHNT and YYREEE (reference sequence). CDR3 nucleotides: TGTACCAGCAGCTTGGCACAGGGTGGGGAGACCCAGTACTTC. Translated, it gives CTSSLAQGGETQYF.

The chain joins TRBV6-5 to TRBJ2-3; D tentatively reads TRBD1 or TRBD2 (6 bases each). The CDR3 is made up of 15 amino acids. The V gene's germline CDR1 is MNHEY and CDR2 SVGAGI. The germline V and J ends were trimmed by 4 bases and 6 bases, with 17 bases remaining between them. Here the CDR3 DNA reads TGTGCCAGCAGTTCTCTGAGGGGGGAGAGGGATACGCAGTATTTT. Amino acid sequence: CASSSLRGERDTQYF.

The chain links TRBV5-1 to TRBJ2-2; tentative D call: TRBD1 (6 bases). CDR3 size: 15 residues. CDR1 SGHRS and CDR2 YFSETQ come from the germline V gene. The V end was cut by 5 bases, the J end by 0 bases, with 11 bases between. The CDR3 here is CASRYRDANTGELFF. DNA of the CDR3: TGCGCCAGCAGATACAGGGACGCGAACACCGGGGAGCTGTTTTTT.

This chain uses TRBV9 with TRBJ2-2; D is possibly TRBD2 (5 bases). Germline assignment: CDR1 SGDLS and CDR2 YYNGEE. Trimming took off 3 bases at V and 4 bases at J, with 19 bases between the two ends. The CDR3 contains 17 residues. In DNA form, the CDR3 reads TGTGCCAGCAGCGCAGCATCCTTAGCTAGCATCACCGGGGAGCTGTTTTTT. Encoded protein: CASSAASLASITGELFF.

V is TRBV27 and J is TRBJ2-7; D gene unclear. Looked up from germline, CDR1 is MNHEY and CDR2 is SMNVEV (reference sequence). V shed 6 bases and J shed 5 bases, with 20 bases lying between them. There are 15 residues in the CDR3. The CDR3 here is CASSPLGPEENEQYF. For the CDR3, the DNA is TGTGCCAGCAGCCCCCTTGGGCCAGAGGAAAACGAGCAGTACTTC.

A single count supports this clone. V and J are TRBV7-9 and TRBJ2-5; tentatively, D is TRBD1 or TRBD2 (6 bases each). Trimming took off 0 bases at V and 5 bases at J, with 16 bases between the two ends. Germline V CDR1 and CDR2: SEHNR, FQNEAQ (reference sequence). The CDR3 totals 16 residues. The CDR3, as DNA: TGTGCCAGCAGCTTAGCGGGAACAGGGACTCGGGAGACCCAGTACTTC. Its translation: CASSLAGTGTRETQYF. Filled out from reference TRBV7-9 and TRBJ2-5, the complete variable domain reads DTGVSQNPRHKITKRGQNVTFRCDPISEHNRLYWYRQTLGQGPEFLTYFQNEAQLEKSRLLSDRFSAERPKGSFSTLEIQRTEQGDSAMYLCASSLAGTGTRETQYFGPGTRLLVL.

This clone appeared a few times. The J gene is TRBJ1-2, the V gene TRBV10-3, with D unresolved. The CDR3 is 15 residues long. The V end was cut by 3 bases, the J end by 3 bases, with 14 bases between. CDR1 and CDR2 (germline): ENHRY, SYGVKD. CDR3 loop: CAISDGKTRDYGYTF. DNA for the CDR3: TGTGCCATCAGTGACGGAAAAACAAGGGACTATGGCTACACCTTC.

V and J are TRBV10-3 and TRBJ2-3, with D possibly TRBD1 on 5 matching bases. Looked up from germline, CDR1 is ENHRY and CDR2 is SYGVKD. V lost 8 bases, J lost 2 bases, and 8 bases lay in between. The CDR3 spans 12 residues. The CDR3 region is CAIGGATDTQYF. The CDR3 DNA reads TGTGCCATCGGTGGGGCCACAGATACGCAGTATTTT.

The chain is built from TRBV27 and TRBJ2-5; D perhaps matches TRBD2 (5 bases). The DNA end favors TRBJ2-7, so the J call may be wrong. Germline CDR1 and CDR2: MNHEY and SMNVEV (reference sequence). This CDR3 is built from 15 residues. The chain's CDR3 is CASSLDGVGTYEQYF. CDR3 coding DNA: TGTGCCAGCAGTTTAGACGGGGTGGGAACCTACGAGCAGTACTTC.

This chain links TRBV10-3 with TRBJ1-2; D is unresolved. With 2 bases removed from V and 3 bases from J, the gap between germline ends came to 10 bases. CDR1 and CDR2 from the germline V gene are ENHRY and SYGVKD. This CDR3 is built from 14 residues. CDR3 sequence: CAISEGPEYYGYTF. The CDR3 nucleotides read TGTGCCATCAGTGAGGGGCCGGAGTACTATGGCTACACCTTC.

This chain uses TRBV27 with TRBJ2-3; tentatively, D is TRBD1 (6 bases). The CDR3 is 15 residues long. Per germline, CDR1 MNHEY and CDR2 SMNVEV (reference sequence). Trimming cost V 6 bases and J 2 bases, with 15 bases left between them. CDR3 protein: CASRLLGDNTDTQYF. DNA of the CDR3: TGTGCCAGCAGACTACTAGGGGACAACACAGATACGCAGTATTTT.

The chain employs TRBV5-1 and TRBJ2-7; D not resolved. Germline V lookup: CDR1 SGHRS, CDR2 YFSETQ. There are 9 residues in the CDR3. Here the CDR3 DNA reads TGCGACAACTCAGACGAGCAGTACTTC. It codes for CDNSDEQYF. Filled out from reference TRBV5-1 and TRBJ2-7, the complete variable domain reads KAGVTQTPRYLIKTRGQQVTLSCSPISGHRSVSWYQQTPGQGLQFLFEYFSETQRNKGNFPGRFSGRQFSNSRSEMNVSTLELGDSALYLCDNSDEQYFGPGTRLTVT.